Listed below are T cell receptor beta chains from one sample, sequenced in a study of CD8+ T cells in alopecia areata. This table comes from immunoSEQ multiplex PCR, and its TCRdb copy is limited to in-frame clones, with some not included. Altogether under 350,000 clones are present, roughly 64% being singletons, with the ten largest covering around 1.8%. Source: CD4+ T cells sorted from blood, taken at week 24, from a patient treated with tofacitinib. These receptors were collected from a human donor with alopecia areata. Both conserved end residues are part of each CDR3. A D gene is named only where the DNA matches it firmly. Some rows mark clone size as missing; the rest say once, few, many or name a class of expanded clone.

CDR3 protein: CASSSGQRPNTGELFF
CDR3 DNA: TGCGCCAGCAGCTCTGGACAGCGCCCGAACACCGGGGAGCTGTTTTTT
J gene: TRBJ2-2
V gene: TRBV5-1
clone size: -
D gene: -

CDR3 protein: CAWSPGAGKTQYF
CDR3 DNA: TGTGCCTGGAGTCCGGGGGCCGGTAAGACCCAGTACTTC
J gene: TRBJ2-5
V gene: TRBV30
clone size: -
D gene: -

CDR3 protein: CASSARADSSNTGELFF
CDR3 DNA: TGTGCCAGCAGCGCCCGAGCCGACAGTTCGAACACCGGGGAGCTGTTTTTT
J gene: TRBJ2-2
V gene: TRBV9
clone size: -
D gene: -

CDR3 protein: CASSLDGTSTGELFF
CDR3 DNA: TGCGCCAGCAGCTTGGACGGGACAAGTACCGGGGAGCTGTTTTTT
J gene: TRBJ2-2
V gene: TRBV5-1
clone size: -
D gene: -

CDR3 protein: CASSFWGGTTTAQYF
CDR3 DNA: TGCGCCAGCAGCTTTTGGGGCGGAACAACGACAGCGCAGTACTTC
J gene: TRBJ2-7
V gene: TRBV5-1
clone size: -
D gene: -

CDR3 protein: CASSSSSLQYF
CDR3 DNA: TGTGCCAGCAGTTCCTCTAGCCTACAGTACTTC
J gene: TRBJ2-5
V gene: TRBV6-5
clone size: -
D gene: -

CDR3 protein: CAWSEELGSPNYGYTF
CDR3 DNA: TGTGCCTGGAGTGAAGAATTGGGTAGTCCTAACTATGGCTACACCTTC
J gene: TRBJ1-2
V gene: TRBV30
clone size: few
D gene: -

CDR3 protein: CASRGWDGSYEQYF
CDR3 DNA: TGTGCCAGCAGGGGGTGGGACGGCTCCTACGAGCAGTACTTC
J gene: TRBJ2-7
V gene: TRBV6-5
clone size: -
D gene: -

CDR3 protein: CASSSGTSDSPLHF
CDR3 DNA: TGCGCCAGCAGCTCCGGGACTTCGGATTCACCCCTCCACTTT
J gene: TRBJ1-6
V gene: TRBV5-1
clone size: few
D gene: -

CDR3 protein: CAWSVTGWTYEQYF
CDR3 DNA: TGTGCCTGGAGTGTTACGGGATGGACCTACGAGCAGTACTTC
J gene: TRBJ2-7
V gene: TRBV30
clone size: -
D gene: -

CDR3 protein: CASSWTVQETQYF
CDR3 DNA: TGTGCCAGCAGCTGGACAGTTCAAGAGACCCAGTACTTC
J gene: TRBJ2-5
V gene: TRBV7-2
clone size: -
D gene: -

CDR3 protein: CAWSVSGDSYEQYF
CDR3 DNA: TGTGCCTGGAGTGTATCGGGGGACTCCTACGAGCAGTACTTC
J gene: TRBJ2-7
V gene: TRBV30
clone size: -
D gene: -